This TCR beta chain derives from a study of Ad26.COV2.S vaccination and SARS-CoV-2 variants. Study at large: Ad26.COV2.S given intramuscularly, once or twice 56 days apart.

Treatment here: some 20 received Ad26.COV2.S at low or high dose, single or two shots; about 5 received placebo; per-sample allocation not given. Samples were taken on day 63 after the first vaccine or placebo injection. The table came from immunoSEQ multiplex PCR; TCRdb's copy has only in-frame clones and leaves some out. The sample has about 410,000 clones, about 88% seen once. V lost 6 bases and J lost 5; bases outside the gene matches: 22. The CDR3 is made up of 18 amino acids. Per the germline V gene, CDR1 is MDHEN and CDR2 is SYDVKM. The TCR comes from a person aged 18-60 years who received the Ad26.COV2.S COVID-19 vaccine or a placebo. Sample: peripheral blood, taken in a trial of Ad26.COV2.S vaccine versus placebo. This chain connects TRBV28 to TRBJ2-7; 7 bases match TRBD1. The CDR3 bases are TGTGCCAGCAGCTTCCTACCCGGGACAGACCCTAGGAGACACGAGCAGTACTTC. This gives the protein CASSFLPGTDPRRHEQYF.